The 29 T cell receptor beta chains given below trace back to one sample, sequenced in a study of breast tumors, draining lymph nodes, adjacent tissues. From the multiplex PCR reads, TCRdb called clonotypes with MiXCR, one entry per CDR3 protein. The sample consists of around 100,000 distinct CDR3 sequences, 21% of them appearing once. Breast cancer patients provided tissue from their axillary draining lymph nodes. Input material: axillary lymph node tissue. Receptors originate from a female donor with breast cancer. Some clones in this sample may be carry-over from other donors' samples.

This clonotype was seen repeatedly, ten times or more. The rearrangement uses TRBV4-2 and TRBJ2-1, with 8 positions matching TRBD2. The junction had 17 bases not matched to a gene; V was cut back by 3 bases and J by 7 bases. Germline loops: CDR1 LGHNA, CDR2 YNFKEQ. The CDR3 is made up of 18 amino acids. The DNA of the CDR3 is TGTGCCAGCAGCCAGAGGAAGGTCAGCGGGAGAGCTTCTAATGAGCAGTTCTTC. As protein: CASSQRKVSGRASNEQFF.

This clonotype was found many times. The genes are TRBV5-1 and TRBJ1-5; D unresolved. Germline loops: CDR1 SGHRS, CDR2 YFSETQ. CDR3 size: 15 residues. Trimming pared 0 bases from V and 0 bases from J, leaving 7 bases between. The CDR3 spells CASSLAGDSNQPQHF. CDR3 bases: TGCGCCAGCAGCTTGGCCGGGGATAGCAATCAGCCCCAGCATTTT. Supplemented by reference TRBV5-1 and TRBJ1-5, the full variable domain reads KAGVTQTPRYLIKTRGQQVTLSCSPISGHRSVSWYQQTPGQGLQFLFEYFSETQRNKGNFPGRFSGRQFSNSRSEMNVSTLELGDSALYLCASSLAGDSNQPQHFGDGTRLSIL.

Worth noting for this clonotype: One base away lies a much larger clone, so this may be a sequencing read error. The V call is TRBV6-1, the J call TRBJ2-3; D is possibly TRBD1 (5 bases). Germline loops: CDR1 MNHNS, CDR2 SASEGT. V was clipped by 2 bases and J by 4 bases, with 13 bases between them. There are 15 residues in the CDR3. CDR3 DNA sequence: TGTGCCAGCAGTGAATGGGGCGCAGGCGCAGATACGCAGTATTTT. Translated, it gives CASSEWGAGADTQYF.

This clonotype was found many times. The V call is TRBV11-2, the J call TRBJ1-2; 10 bases agree with TRBD1. This CDR3 comprises 16 residues. V was clipped by 4 bases and J by 5 bases; unmatched bases: 10. Germline V gives CDR1 SGHAT, CDR2 FQNNGV. The CDR3 sequence is CASSSYRDRGWYGYTF. The DNA of the CDR3 is TGTGCCAGCAGCTCGTATCGGGACAGGGGATGGTATGGCTACACCTTC. The full variable domain, in which reference TRBV11-2 and TRBJ1-2 provide the parts outside the CDR3, is EAGVAQSPRYKIIEKRQSVAFWCNPISGHATLYWYQQILGQGPKLLIQFQNNGVVDDSQLPKDRFSAERLKGVDSTLKIQPAKLEDSAVYLCASSSYRDRGWYGYTFGSGTRLTVV.

This clonotype has ten or more counts. This chain uses TRBV11-2 with TRBJ1-2; D not certain. V lost 0 bases to trimming and J lost 3 bases, with 11 bases between them. The CDR3 sequence is 15 residues long. From germline, CDR1 is SGHAT and CDR2 FQNNGV. CDR3 nucleotides: TGTGCCAGCAGCTTAGATATTGGCCGGCACTATGGCTACACCTTC. Amino acid sequence: CASSLDIGRHYGYTF.

Turning to this clonotype: A read error may produce the germline difference seen at one junction end. This chain uses TRBV2 with TRBJ2-2, with D unresolved. CDR1 is SNHLY, CDR2 FYNNEI, per germline. CDR3 length equals 12 residues. The DNA for the CDR3 is TGTGCCAGCAGTCTTAACAACGGGGAGCTGTTTTTT. Encoded protein: CASSLNNGELFF.

This clonotype was picked up many times. The chain combines TRBV20-1 with TRBJ2-2; 8 bases map to TRBD1. J was trimmed by 4 bases and V by 2 bases; bases with no gene match: 6. The CDR3 loop spans 15 amino acids. The germline V gene encodes CDR1 DFQATT and CDR2 SNEGSKA (reference sequence). The DNA of the CDR3 is TGCAGTGCTAGAACCGGGACAGGAGGCACCGGGGAGCTGTTTTTT. As protein: CSARTGTGGTGELFF.

The rearrangement links TRBV27 to TRBJ2-2, with TRBD1 identical over 9 bases. Trimming removed 4 bases from V and 5 bases from J; junction bases left unmatched: 11. Germline CDR1 reads MNHEY; CDR2 reads SMNVEV (reference sequence). The CDR3 is 17 residues long. The DNA for the CDR3 is TGTGCCAGCAGTTCCGTTTATGGACAGGGGAGGACCGGGGAGCTGTTTTTT. This sequence encodes CASSSVYGQGRTGELFF.

In its sample, this clonotype was seen once. A read error is likely, as this CDR3 ends without the conserved phenylalanine or tryptophan. This chain joins TRBV7-3 and TRBJ2-7; maybe TRBD1 (5 bases). Germline V gene sequence: CDR1 SGHTA, CDR2 FQGTGA. Trimming removed 7 bases from V and 3 bases from J, with 22 bases in between. The CDR3 has 16 amino acids. In DNA, the CDR3 is TGTGCCAGCATCCCAGGGAACGGAGAGATCAGCTACGAGCAGTACCTC. Translating gives CASIPGNGEISYEQYL.

This clonotype was counted ten times or more. This sequence joins TRBV6-1 and TRBJ2-2; 8 bases align to TRBD1. J was trimmed by 3 bases and V by 6 bases; bases with no gene match: 6. CDR1 MNHNS and CDR2 SASEGT come from the germline V gene. This CDR3 contains 15 residues. Written as DNA, the CDR3 is TGTGCCAGCAGGTCGGACAGGGTAGACACCGGGGAGCTGTTTTTT. Its protein is CASRSDRVDTGELFF.

This clonotype was seen many times. J is TRBJ2-5 and V is TRBV13; no reliable D call. This CDR3 is built from 16 residues. Trimming removed 4 bases at V and 1 base at J, with 16 bases between. Germline loops: CDR1 PRHDT, CDR2 FYEKMQ (reference sequence). The CDR3 coding sequence is TGTGCCAGCAGCTCCCGCACCAAAGTGGGCCAAGAGACCCAGTACTTC. Translated: CASSSRTKVGQETQYF.

This clonotype came up many times. V usage is TRBV20-1 and J usage is TRBJ2-7; a weak D match, TRBD2 (5 bases). The germline V gene has CDR1 DFQATT and CDR2 SNEGSKA (reference sequence). V was shortened by 7 bases and J by 0 bases, with 10 bases between the two germline ends. CDR3 size: 12 residues. CDR3 region: CSVPAASYEQYF. The CDR3 DNA is TGCAGTGTTCCAGCGGCCTCCTACGAGCAGTACTTC.

There are many counts of this clonotype. The rearrangement uses TRBV2 and TRBJ2-7; D remains ambiguous. In germline, CDR1 is SNHLY, CDR2 FYNNEI. The CDR3 covers 15 residues. V was clipped by 2 bases and J by 2 bases, with 13 bases between them. CDR3 nucleotide sequence: TGTGCCAGCAGTGAACAGGCCCTTAGTACCTACGAGCAGTACTTC. It translates to CASSEQALSTYEQYF.

The table lists this clonotype with many counts. CDR3 residues: CASSVGESSYNSPLHF. CDR3 coding DNA: TGTGCCAGCAGTGTTGGGGAAAGCTCCTATAATTCACCCCTCCACTTT. The chain employs TRBV25-1 and TRBJ1-6; no clear D gene. This CDR3 has 16 amino acids. V dropped 4 bases and J dropped 0 bases, with 10 bases sitting between them. The V gene's germline CDR1 is MGHDK and CDR2 SYGVNS. Complete variable domain (other parts from reference TRBV25-1 and TRBJ1-6): EADIYQTPRYLVIGTGKKITLECSQTMGHDKMYWYQQDPGMELHLIHYSYGVNSTEKGDLSSESTVSRIRTEHFPLTLESARPSHTSQYLCASSVGESSYNSPLHFGNGTRLTVT.

This clonotype appeared once. CDR3: CASGQGFGSGNTIYF. The CDR3 DNA reads TGCGCCAGCGGACAGGGTTTCGGCTCTGGAAACACCATATATTTT. The chain couples TRBV5-1 to TRBJ1-3, with 8 bases that match TRBD1. Unmatched junction bases numbered 6, after V lost 7 bases and J lost 0 bases. The germline V gene encodes CDR1 SGHRS and CDR2 YFSETQ. The CDR3 spans 15 residues.

The table lists this clonotype with many counts. The chain employs TRBV20-1 and TRBJ2-2; D is unclear. This CDR3 region has 14 residues. CDR1 DFQATT and CDR2 SNEGSKA come from the germline V gene (reference sequence). Trimming removed 2 bases from V and 6 bases from J, with 13 bases in between. DNA of the CDR3: TGCAGTGCTAGATTGCCACATGGCCCCGGGGAGCTGTTTTTT. Translated, it gives CSARLPHGPGELFF.

This clonotype was recorded at least ten times. V and J are TRBV6-1 and TRBJ2-3; 10 bases agree with TRBD2. This CDR3 comprises 13 residues. V lost 6 bases, J lost 4 bases, and 1 base stayed unmatched. Germline values: CDR1 MNHNS, CDR2 SASEGT. The CDR3 DNA sequence: TGTGCCAGCAGCCTAGCGGGAGCAGATACGCAGTATTTT. Translating it yields CASSLAGADTQYF.

This clonotype showed up many times. The chain joins TRBV7-9 to TRBJ2-3; D gene uncertain. The CDR3 sequence is 13 residues long. Deletions cut 5 bases from V and 6 bases from J, with 12 bases between. Germline CDR1 SEHNR, CDR2 FQNEAQ (reference sequence). This chain's CDR3 is CASSPGFRDTQYF. As DNA, the CDR3 is TGTGCCAGCAGCCCCGGGTTCAGGGATACGCAGTATTTT.

The chain links TRBV5-5 to TRBJ1-1, with 7 bases matching TRBD1. With 5 bases clipped from V and 3 bases from J, the junction kept 4 bases outside the gene matches. The CDR3 consists of 13 residues. The germline gives CDR1 SGHKS, CDR2 YYEKEE (reference sequence). CDR3 protein: CASRTGSYTEAFF. The CDR3 DNA is TGTGCCAGCAGGACAGGGTCGTACACTGAAGCTTTCTTT.

This clonotype was observed at least ten times. The V and J genes are TRBV7-9 and TRBJ2-1; D remains ambiguous. CDR3 length: 13 residues. Trimming took off 2 bases at V and 8 bases at J, with 10 bases between the two ends. Germline V CDR1 and CDR2: SEHNR, FQNEAQ (reference sequence). CDR3 sequence reads: CASSLTPLHEQFF. CDR3 nucleotides: TGTGCCAGCAGCTTAACCCCTTTACATGAGCAGTTCTTC.

This clonotype occurred many times. The chain is built from TRBV5-4 and TRBJ2-7; D remains ambiguous. The germline V and J ends were trimmed by 1 base and 0 bases, with 11 bases remaining between them. The length of the CDR3 is 15 residues. From germline, CDR1 is SGHNT and CDR2 YYREEE (reference sequence). The CDR3 sequence: CASSLWGYPSYEQYF. The CDR3, as DNA: TGTGCCAGCAGCTTGTGGGGTTACCCCTCCTACGAGCAGTACTTC.

This clonotype was seen at least ten times. The rearrangement joins TRBV3-1 to TRBJ2-7; perhaps TRBD2 as D (5 bases). Trimming removed 5 bases from V and 7 bases from J, with 9 bases in between. Germline loops: CDR1 LGHDT, CDR2 YNNKEL (reference sequence). There are 11 residues in the CDR3. CDR3 sequence reads: CASSGLEEQYF. The CDR3, as DNA: TGTGCCAGCAGCGGACTGGAAGAGCAGTACTTC.

This clonotype was observed at least ten times. V gene TRBV30 combines with J gene TRBJ1-2, with no clear D. The CDR3 has 13 amino acids. V shed 1 base and J shed 5 bases, with 11 bases lying between them. Germline V gene data show CDR1 as GTSNPN and CDR2 as SVGIG (reference sequence). CDR3 region: CAWSGTVRYGYTF. The CDR3, as DNA: TGTGCCTGGAGTGGGACGGTCAGATATGGCTACACCTTC.

This clonotype has ten or more counts. This chain links TRBV19 with TRBJ2-7; D gene uncertain. The CDR3 consists of 15 residues. Trimming took off 5 bases at V and 0 bases at J, with 14 bases between the two ends. The germline V gene encodes CDR1 LNHDA and CDR2 SQIVND (reference sequence). This CDR3 is CASSPPGGSSYEQYF. CDR3 sequence (DNA): TGTGCCAGTAGTCCCCCGGGTGGAAGCTCCTACGAGCAGTACTTC.

This clonotype was counted at least ten times. The rearrangement links TRBV5-1 to TRBJ2-5; 7 positions match TRBD2. The junction had 2 bases not matched to a gene; V was cut back by 3 bases and J by 0 bases. Germline CDR1 reads SGHRS; CDR2 reads YFSETQ. This CDR3 region has 14 residues. In DNA form, the CDR3 reads TGCGCCAGCAGCTCCCGGGGGGACCAAGAGACCCAGTACTTC. This codes for CASSSRGDQETQYF.

This clonotype was counted many times. The V gene is TRBV6-6, the J gene TRBJ2-5; D unclear. The V gene's germline CDR1 is MNHNY and CDR2 SVGAGI (reference sequence). The CDR3 extends over 15 amino acids. V was cut by 0 bases and J by 5 bases, with 13 bases left in between. The CDR3 is CASSYSIALAETQYF. The CDR3 coding sequence is TGTGCCAGCAGTTACTCGATAGCACTTGCTGAGACCCAGTACTTC.

A word on this clonotype: A read error may explain this, as a much larger clone is one base away. The chain is built from TRBV6-2 or TRBV6-3 and TRBJ2-1; no reliable D call. The CDR3 is 12 residues long. Germline assignment: CDR1 MNHEY and CDR2 SVGEGT. V was clipped by 2 bases and J by 9 bases, with 8 bases between them. CDR3 loop: CASSYPGFEQFF. In DNA, the CDR3 is TGTGCCAGCAGTTACCCGGGTTTTGAGCAGTTCTTC.

This clonotype was seen many times. This chain connects TRBV7-9 to TRBJ1-3; D unresolved. This CDR3 region has 16 residues. Germline assignment: CDR1 SEHNR and CDR2 FQNEAQ (reference sequence). Trimming removed 0 bases from V and 0 bases from J, with 9 bases in between. The CDR3 DNA reads as TGTGCCAGCAGCTTAGCGGTCGGAGTCTCTGGAAACACCATATATTTT. It yields the protein CASSLAVGVSGNTIYF.

This clonotype was seen many times. V gene TRBV2 combines with J gene TRBJ2-1; 8 nucleotides align to TRBD1. The CDR3 is made up of 16 amino acids. The germline CDR1 and CDR2 sequences are SNHLY and FYNNEI. Germline trimming cut 6 bases from V and 3 bases from J; bases unmatched to any gene: 10. In DNA, the CDR3 is TGTGCCAGCAGCCCGACGGGACAGGCTAACTACAATGAGCAGTTCTTC. It yields the protein CASSPTGQANYNEQFF. The full variable domain, in which reference TRBV2 and TRBJ2-1 provide the parts outside the CDR3, is EPEVTQTPSHQVTQMGQEVILRCVPISNHLYFYWYRQILGQKVEFLVSFYNNEISEKSEIFDDQFSVERPDGSNFTLKIRSTKLEDSAMYFCASSPTGQANYNEQFFGPGTRLTVL.